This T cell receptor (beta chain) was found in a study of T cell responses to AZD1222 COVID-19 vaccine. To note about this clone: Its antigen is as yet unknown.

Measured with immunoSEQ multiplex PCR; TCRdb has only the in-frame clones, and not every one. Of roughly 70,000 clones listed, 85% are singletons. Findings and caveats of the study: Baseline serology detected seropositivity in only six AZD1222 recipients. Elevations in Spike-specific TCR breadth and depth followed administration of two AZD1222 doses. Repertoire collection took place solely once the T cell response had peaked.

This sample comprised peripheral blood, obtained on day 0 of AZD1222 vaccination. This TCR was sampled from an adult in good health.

CDR3 amino acids: CASSQVGVITEAFF. DNA for the CDR3: TGCGCCAGCAGCCAAGTTGGAGTGATTACTGAAGCTTTCTTT. This chain links TRBV4-1 with TRBJ1-1; D not resolved. This CDR3 has 14 residues. The germline CDR1 and CDR2 sequences are MGHRA and YSYEKL. V lost 1 base and J 5 bases, leaving 11 bases between the germline ends.